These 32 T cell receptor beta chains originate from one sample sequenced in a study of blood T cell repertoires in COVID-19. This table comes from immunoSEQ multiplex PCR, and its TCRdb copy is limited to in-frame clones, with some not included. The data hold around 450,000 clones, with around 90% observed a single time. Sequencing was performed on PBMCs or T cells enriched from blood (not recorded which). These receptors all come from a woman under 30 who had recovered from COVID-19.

CDR3: CASSLRETEAFF. The CDR3 DNA follows: TGTGCCAGCAGCCTTAGGGAGACTGAAGCTTTCTTT. The chain carries TRBV3-1 (or the pseudogene TRBV3-2) and TRBJ1-1; D remains ambiguous. The germline V gene encodes CDR1 LGHDT and CDR2 YNNKEL (reference sequence). The V end lost 4 bases, the J end lost 5 bases, and 8 bases lay between the germline ends. CDR3 length: 12 amino acids.

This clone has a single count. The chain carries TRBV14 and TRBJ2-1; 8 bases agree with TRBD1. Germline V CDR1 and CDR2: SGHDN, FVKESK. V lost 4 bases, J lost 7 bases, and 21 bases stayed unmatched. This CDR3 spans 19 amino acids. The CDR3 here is CASSLTPVGTGLGRNEQFF. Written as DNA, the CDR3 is TGTGCCAGCAGCCTCACCCCCGTGGGGACAGGACTGGGGCGGAATGAGCAGTTCTTC. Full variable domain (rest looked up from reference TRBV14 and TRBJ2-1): EAGVTQFPSHSVIEKGQTVTLRCDPISGHDNLYWYRRVMGKEIKFLLHFVKESKQDESGMPNNRFLAERTGGTYSTLKVQPAELEDSGVYFCASSLTPVGTGLGRNEQFFGPGTRLTVL.

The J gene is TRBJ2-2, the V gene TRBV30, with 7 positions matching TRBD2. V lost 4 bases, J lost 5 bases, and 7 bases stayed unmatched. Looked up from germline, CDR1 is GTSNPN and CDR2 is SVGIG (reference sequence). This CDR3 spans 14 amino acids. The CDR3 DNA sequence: TGTGCCTGGACTGGGGGGGTAGGAACCGGGGAGCTGTTTTTT. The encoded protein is CAWTGGVGTGELFF. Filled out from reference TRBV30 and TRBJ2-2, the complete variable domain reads SQTIHQWPATLVQPVGSPLSLECTVEGTSNPNLYWYRQAAGRGLQLLFYSVGIGQISSEVPQNLSASRPQDRQFILSSKKLLLSDSGFYLCAWTGGVGTGELFFGEGSRLTVL.

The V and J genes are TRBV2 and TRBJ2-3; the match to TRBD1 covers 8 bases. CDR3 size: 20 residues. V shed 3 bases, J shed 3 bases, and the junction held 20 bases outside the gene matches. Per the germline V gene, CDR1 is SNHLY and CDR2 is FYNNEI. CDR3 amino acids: CASSDSTGRGQGQKTDTQYF. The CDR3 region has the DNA TGTGCCAGCAGTGACAGCACAGGTCGTGGACAGGGTCAAAAGACAGATACGCAGTATTTT.

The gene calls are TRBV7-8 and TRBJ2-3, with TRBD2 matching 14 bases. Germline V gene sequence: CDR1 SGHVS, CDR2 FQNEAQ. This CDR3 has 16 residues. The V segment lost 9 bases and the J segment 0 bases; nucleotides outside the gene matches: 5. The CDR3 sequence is CASLGLAGGSTDTQYF. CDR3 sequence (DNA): TGTGCCAGTCTAGGACTAGCGGGGGGTAGCACAGATACGCAGTATTTT.

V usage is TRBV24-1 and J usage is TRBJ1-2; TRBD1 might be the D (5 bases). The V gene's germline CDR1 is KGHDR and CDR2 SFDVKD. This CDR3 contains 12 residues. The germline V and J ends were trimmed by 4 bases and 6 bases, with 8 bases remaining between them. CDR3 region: CATSEQDHGYTF. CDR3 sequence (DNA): TGTGCCACCAGTGAACAGGATCATGGCTACACCTTC.

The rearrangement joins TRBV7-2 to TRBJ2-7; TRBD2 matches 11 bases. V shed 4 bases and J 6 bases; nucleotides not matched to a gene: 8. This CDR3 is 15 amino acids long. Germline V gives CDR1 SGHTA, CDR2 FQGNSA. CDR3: CASSSSLAGGREQYF. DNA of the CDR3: TGTGCCAGCAGCTCCTCGCTAGCGGGGGGTCGCGAGCAGTACTTC.

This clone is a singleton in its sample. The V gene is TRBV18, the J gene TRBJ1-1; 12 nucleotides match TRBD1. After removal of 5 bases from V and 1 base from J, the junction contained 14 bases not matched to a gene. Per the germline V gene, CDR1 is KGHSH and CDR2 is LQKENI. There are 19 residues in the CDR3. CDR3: CASSGPLLGTGGANTEAFF. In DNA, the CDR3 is TGTGCCAGCTCAGGGCCTTTATTGGGGACAGGGGGCGCGAACACTGAAGCTTTCTTT.

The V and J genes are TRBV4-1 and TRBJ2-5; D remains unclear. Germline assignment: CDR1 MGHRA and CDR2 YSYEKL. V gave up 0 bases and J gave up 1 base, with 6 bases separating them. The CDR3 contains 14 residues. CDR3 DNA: TGCGCCAGCAGCCAAGATCCTGTCCAAGAGACCCAGTACTTC. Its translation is CASSQDPVQETQYF.

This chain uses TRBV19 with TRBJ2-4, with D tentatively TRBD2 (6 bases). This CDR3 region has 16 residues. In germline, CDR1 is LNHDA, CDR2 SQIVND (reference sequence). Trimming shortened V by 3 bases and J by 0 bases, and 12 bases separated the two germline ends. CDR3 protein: CASSISAGLAKNIQYF. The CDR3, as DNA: TGTGCCAGTAGTATCTCCGCGGGGCTAGCCAAAAACATTCAGTACTTC.

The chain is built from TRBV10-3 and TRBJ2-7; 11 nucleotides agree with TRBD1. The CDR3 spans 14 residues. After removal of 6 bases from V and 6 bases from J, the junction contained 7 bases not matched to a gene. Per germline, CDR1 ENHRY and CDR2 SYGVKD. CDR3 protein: CAISSGTGGREQYF. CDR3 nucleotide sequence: TGTGCCATCAGCTCCGGGACAGGGGGACGCGAGCAGTACTTC.

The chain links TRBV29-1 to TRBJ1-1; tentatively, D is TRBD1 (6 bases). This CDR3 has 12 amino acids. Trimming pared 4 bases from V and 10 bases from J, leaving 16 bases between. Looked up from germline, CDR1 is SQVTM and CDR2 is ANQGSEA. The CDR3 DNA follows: TGCAGCGTTGGAGTATGGGGGGGGGCAGCTTTCTTT. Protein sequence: CSVGVWGGAAFF.

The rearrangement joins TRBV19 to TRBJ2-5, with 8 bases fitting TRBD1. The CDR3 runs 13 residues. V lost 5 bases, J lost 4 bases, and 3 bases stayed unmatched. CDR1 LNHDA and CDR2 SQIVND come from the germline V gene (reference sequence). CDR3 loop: CASSRTGPETQYF. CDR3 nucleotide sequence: TGTGCCAGTAGTCGGACAGGGCCAGAGACCCAGTACTTC.

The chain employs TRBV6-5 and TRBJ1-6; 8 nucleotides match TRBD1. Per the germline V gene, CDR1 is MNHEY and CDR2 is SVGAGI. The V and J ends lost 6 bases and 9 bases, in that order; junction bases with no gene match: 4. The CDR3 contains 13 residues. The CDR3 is CASRTDRGSPLHF. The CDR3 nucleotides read TGTGCCAGCAGGACTGACAGGGGTTCACCCCTCCACTTT.

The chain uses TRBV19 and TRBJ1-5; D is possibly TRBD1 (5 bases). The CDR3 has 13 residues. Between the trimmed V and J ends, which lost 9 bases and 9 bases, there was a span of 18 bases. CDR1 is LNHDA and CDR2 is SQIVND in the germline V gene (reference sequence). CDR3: CASSDQGWGPQHF. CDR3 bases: TGTGCCAGCTCGGACCAGGGCTGGGGGCCCCAGCATTTT.

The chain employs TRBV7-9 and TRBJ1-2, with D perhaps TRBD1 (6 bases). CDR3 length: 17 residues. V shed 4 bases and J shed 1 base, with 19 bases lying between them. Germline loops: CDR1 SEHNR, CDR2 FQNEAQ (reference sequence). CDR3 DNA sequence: TGTGCCAGCAGCTCAACCTACGGGACAAACCTTAACTATGGCTACACCTTC. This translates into CASSSTYGTNLNYGYTF.

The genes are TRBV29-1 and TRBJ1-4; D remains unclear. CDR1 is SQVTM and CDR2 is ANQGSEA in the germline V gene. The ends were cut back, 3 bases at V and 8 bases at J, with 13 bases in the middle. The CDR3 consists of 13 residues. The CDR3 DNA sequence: TGCAGCGTTGACGTTGGGAGTGGGGAAAAACTGTTTTTT. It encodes CSVDVGSGEKLFF.

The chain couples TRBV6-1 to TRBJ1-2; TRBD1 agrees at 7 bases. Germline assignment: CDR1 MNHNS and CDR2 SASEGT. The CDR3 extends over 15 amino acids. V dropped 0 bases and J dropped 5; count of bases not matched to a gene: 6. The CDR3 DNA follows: TGTGCCAGCAGTGAAGCGGGGACAGTGAATTATGGCTACACCTTC. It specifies CASSEAGTVNYGYTF.

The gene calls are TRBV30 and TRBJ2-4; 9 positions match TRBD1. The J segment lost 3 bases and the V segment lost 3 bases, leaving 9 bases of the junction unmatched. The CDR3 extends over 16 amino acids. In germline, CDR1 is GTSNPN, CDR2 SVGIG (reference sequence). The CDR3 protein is CAWSWDRVFSKNIQYF. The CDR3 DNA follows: TGTGCCTGGAGCTGGGACAGGGTGTTCAGCAAAAACATTCAGTACTTC.

The CDR3 region is CASRGSGRAKDTQYF. The CDR3 region has the DNA TGTGCCAGCAGGGGAAGTGGCAGGGCGAAAGATACGCAGTATTTT. The chain links TRBV2 to TRBJ2-3, with a possible D match to TRBD1 (5 bases). V dropped 6 bases and J dropped 5 bases, with 18 bases sitting between them. The CDR3 extends over 15 amino acids. The V gene's germline CDR1 is SNHLY and CDR2 FYNNEI.

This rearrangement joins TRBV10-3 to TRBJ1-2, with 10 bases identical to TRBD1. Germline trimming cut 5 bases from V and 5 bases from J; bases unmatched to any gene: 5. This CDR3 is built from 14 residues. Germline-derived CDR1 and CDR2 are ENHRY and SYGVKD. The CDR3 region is CAISPKGQGYGYTF. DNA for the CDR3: TGTGCCATCAGTCCCAAGGGACAGGGGTATGGCTACACCTTC.

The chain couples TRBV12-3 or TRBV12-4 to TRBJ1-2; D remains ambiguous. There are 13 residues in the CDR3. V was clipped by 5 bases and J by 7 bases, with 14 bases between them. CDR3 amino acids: CASSPTSGGGYTF. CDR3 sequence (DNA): TGTGCCAGCAGTCCAACGAGCGGAGGTGGCTACACCTTC.

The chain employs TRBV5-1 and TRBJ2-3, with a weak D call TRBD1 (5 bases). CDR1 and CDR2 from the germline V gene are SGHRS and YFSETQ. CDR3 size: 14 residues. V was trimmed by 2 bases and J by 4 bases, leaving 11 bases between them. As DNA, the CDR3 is TGCGCCAGCAGCTTCGACAGCCAACCAGATACGCAGTATTTT. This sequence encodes CASSFDSQPDTQYF. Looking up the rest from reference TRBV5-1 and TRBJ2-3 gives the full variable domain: KAGVTQTPRYLIKTRGQQVTLSCSPISGHRSVSWYQQTPGQGLQFLFEYFSETQRNKGNFPGRFSGRQFSNSRSEMNVSTLELGDSALYLCASSFDSQPDTQYFGPGTRLTVL.

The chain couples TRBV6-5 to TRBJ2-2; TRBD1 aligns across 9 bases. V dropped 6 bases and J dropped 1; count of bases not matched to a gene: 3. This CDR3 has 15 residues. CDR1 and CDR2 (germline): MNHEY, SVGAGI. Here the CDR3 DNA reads TGTGCCAGCAGCCCGGGACAGGGGAACACCGGGGAGCTGTTTTTT. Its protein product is CASSPGQGNTGELFF.

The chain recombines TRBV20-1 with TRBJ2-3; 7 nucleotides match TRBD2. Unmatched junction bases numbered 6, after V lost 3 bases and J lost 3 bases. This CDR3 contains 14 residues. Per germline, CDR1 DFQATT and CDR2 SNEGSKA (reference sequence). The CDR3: CSASRSGGTDTQYF. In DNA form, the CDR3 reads TGCAGTGCTAGTCGGTCGGGGGGAACAGATACGCAGTATTTT.

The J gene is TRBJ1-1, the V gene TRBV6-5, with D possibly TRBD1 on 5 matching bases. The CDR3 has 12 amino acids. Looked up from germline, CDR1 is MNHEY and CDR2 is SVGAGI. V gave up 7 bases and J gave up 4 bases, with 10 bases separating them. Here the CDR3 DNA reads TGTGCCAGCACCCAGGGTGTCACTGAAGCTTTCTTT. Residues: CASTQGVTEAFF.

In nucleotides, the CDR3 is TGTGCCAGCAGCACCGGACTAGCGGGGGGGCTGGATACGCAGTATTTT. Translated: CASSTGLAGGLDTQYF. This chain connects TRBV7-2 to TRBJ2-3, with 15 positions matching TRBD2. CDR1 is SGHTA, CDR2 FQGNSA, per germline. V trimming: 5 bases; J trimming: 6 bases; junction bases outside the gene matches: 6. The CDR3 length is 16 residues.

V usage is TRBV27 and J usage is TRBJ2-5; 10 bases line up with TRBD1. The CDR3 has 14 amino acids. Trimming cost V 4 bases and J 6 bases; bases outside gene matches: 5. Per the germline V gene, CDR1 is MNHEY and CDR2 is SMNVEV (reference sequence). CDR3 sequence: CASSSTGGGKTQYF. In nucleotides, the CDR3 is TGTGCCAGCAGTTCGACAGGGGGCGGGAAGACCCAGTACTTC.

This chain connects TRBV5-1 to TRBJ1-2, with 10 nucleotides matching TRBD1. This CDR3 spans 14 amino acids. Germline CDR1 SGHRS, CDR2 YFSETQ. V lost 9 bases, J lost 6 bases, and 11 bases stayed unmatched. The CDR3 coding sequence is TGCGCCAACCCGACAGGGGGCAATATTGATGGCTACACCTTC. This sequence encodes CANPTGGNIDGYTF. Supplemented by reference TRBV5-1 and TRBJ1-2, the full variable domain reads KAGVTQTPRYLIKTRGQQVTLSCSPISGHRSVSWYQQTPGQGLQFLFEYFSETQRNKGNFPGRFSGRQFSNSRSEMNVSTLELGDSALYLCANPTGGNIDGYTFGSGTRLTVV.

The CDR3 DNA reads TGTGCCAGCAGCTTGCAGGGACTGCAGAACACCGGGGAGCTGTTTTTT. Protein: CASSLQGLQNTGELFF. V gene TRBV7-9 combines with J gene TRBJ2-2; possible D gene TRBD2, 6 bases. V was shortened by 3 bases and J by 1 base, with 12 bases between the two germline ends. From germline, CDR1 is SEHNR and CDR2 FQNEAQ (reference sequence). This CDR3 spans 16 amino acids.

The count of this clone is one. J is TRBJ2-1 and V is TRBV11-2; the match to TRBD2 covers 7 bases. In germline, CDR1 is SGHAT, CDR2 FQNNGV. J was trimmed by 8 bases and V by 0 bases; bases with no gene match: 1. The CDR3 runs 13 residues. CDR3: CASSLDREDEQFF. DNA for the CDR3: TGTGCCAGCAGCTTAGACCGGGAGGATGAGCAGTTCTTC.

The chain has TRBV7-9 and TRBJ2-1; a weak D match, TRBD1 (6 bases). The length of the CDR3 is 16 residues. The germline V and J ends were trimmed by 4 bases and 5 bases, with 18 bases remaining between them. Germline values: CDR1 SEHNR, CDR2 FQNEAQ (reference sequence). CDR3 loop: CASSSADRSYNNEQFF. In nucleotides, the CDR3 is TGTGCCAGCAGCTCAGCTGACAGGAGCTACAACAATGAGCAGTTCTTC.